Reported below is one TCR beta chain. Repertoires were generated with immunoSEQ multiplex PCR, while TCRdb's copy carries only in-frame clones and drops some. Here the sample spans about 130,000 clones, roughly 95% being singletons. The data were obtained in a study of T cell changes during pregnancy in multiple sclerosis. This CDR3 spans 16 amino acids. Losses at the gene ends were 4 bases for V and 3 bases for J; bases not matched to a gene: 11. Germline V lookup: CDR1 SGHDT, CDR2 YYEEEE. The TCR originated in a female donor with multiple sclerosis, enrolled in a pregnancy study. The input for sequencing was peripheral blood, taken after pregnancy. V gene TRBV5-6 combines with J gene TRBJ2-3; 7 nucleotides line up with TRBD1. In nucleotides, the CDR3 is TGTGCCAGCAGCCCGGAACAGGGGCGAACAACAGATACGCAGTATTTT. Residues: CASSPEQGRTTDTQYF.